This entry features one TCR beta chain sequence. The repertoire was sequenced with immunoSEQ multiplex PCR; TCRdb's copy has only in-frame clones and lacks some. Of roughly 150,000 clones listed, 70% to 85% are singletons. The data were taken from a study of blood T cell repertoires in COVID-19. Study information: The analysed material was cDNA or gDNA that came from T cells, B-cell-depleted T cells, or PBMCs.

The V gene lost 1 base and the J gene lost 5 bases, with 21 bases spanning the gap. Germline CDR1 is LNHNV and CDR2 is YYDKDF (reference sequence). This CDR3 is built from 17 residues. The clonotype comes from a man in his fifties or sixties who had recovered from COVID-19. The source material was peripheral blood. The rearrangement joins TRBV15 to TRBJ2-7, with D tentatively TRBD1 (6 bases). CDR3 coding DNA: TGTGCCACCAGCAGAGGATATGTCGAACAGGGCCTGGACGAGCAGTACTTC. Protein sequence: CATSRGYVEQGLDEQYF.